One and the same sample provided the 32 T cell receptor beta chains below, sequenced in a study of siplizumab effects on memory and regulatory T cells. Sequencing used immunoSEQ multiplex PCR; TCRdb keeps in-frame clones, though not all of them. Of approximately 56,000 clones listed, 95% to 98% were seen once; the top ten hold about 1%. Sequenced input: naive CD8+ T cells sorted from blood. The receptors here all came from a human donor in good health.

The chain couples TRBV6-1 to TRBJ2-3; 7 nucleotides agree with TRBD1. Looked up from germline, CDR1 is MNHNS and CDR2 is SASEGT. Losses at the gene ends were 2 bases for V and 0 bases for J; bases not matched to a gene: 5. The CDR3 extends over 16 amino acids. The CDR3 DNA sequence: TGTGCCAGCAGTGAACACCCACAGGGGAGCACAGATACGCAGTATTTT. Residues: CASSEHPQGSTDTQYF.

CDR3 coding DNA: TGTGCCAGCAGCCTATACCCCGGGACAGGATCAACTAATGAAAAACTGTTTTTT. Amino acids: CASSLYPGTGSTNEKLFF. The chain employs TRBV5-6 and TRBJ1-4; TRBD1 aligns across 8 bases. The CDR3 extends over 18 amino acids. With V trimmed by 4 bases and J by 0 bases, 11 bases remained unmatched. Looked up from germline, CDR1 is SGHDT and CDR2 is YYEEEE.

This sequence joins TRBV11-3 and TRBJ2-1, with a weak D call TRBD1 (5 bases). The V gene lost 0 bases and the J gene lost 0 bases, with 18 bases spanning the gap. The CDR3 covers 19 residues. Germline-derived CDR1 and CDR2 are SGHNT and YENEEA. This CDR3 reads CASSLDPARALGSYNEQFF. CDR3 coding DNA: TGTGCCAGCAGCTTAGATCCCGCCAGGGCCTTAGGCTCCTACAATGAGCAGTTCTTC. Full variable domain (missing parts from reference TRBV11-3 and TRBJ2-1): EAGVVQSPRYKIIEKKQPVAFWCNPISGHNTLYWYLQNLGQGPELLIRYENEEAVDDSQLPKDRFSAERLKGVDSTLKIQPAELGDSAVYLCASSLDPARALGSYNEQFFGPGTRLTVL.

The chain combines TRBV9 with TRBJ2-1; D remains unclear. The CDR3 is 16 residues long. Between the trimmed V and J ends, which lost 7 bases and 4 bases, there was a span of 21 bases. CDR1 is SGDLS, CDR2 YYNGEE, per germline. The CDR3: CASVPVVGENYNEQFF. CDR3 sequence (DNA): TGTGCCAGCGTTCCGGTCGTGGGCGAAAATTACAATGAGCAGTTCTTC. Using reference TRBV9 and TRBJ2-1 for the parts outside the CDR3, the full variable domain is DSGVTQTPKHLITATGQRVTLRCSPRSGDLSVYWYQQSLDQGLQFLIQYYNGEERAKGNILERFSAQQFPDLHSELNLSSLELGDSALYFCASVPVVGENYNEQFFGPGTRLTVL.

The CDR3 loop is CASSLSWMYGELFF. For the CDR3, the DNA is TGTGCCAGCAGCTTATCATGGATGTACGGGGAGCTGTTTTTT. V gene TRBV11-2 combines with J gene TRBJ2-2; D is ambiguous. CDR3 size: 14 residues. The V end was cut by 2 bases, the J end by 7 bases, with 11 bases between. Germline V gives CDR1 SGHAT, CDR2 FQNNGV.

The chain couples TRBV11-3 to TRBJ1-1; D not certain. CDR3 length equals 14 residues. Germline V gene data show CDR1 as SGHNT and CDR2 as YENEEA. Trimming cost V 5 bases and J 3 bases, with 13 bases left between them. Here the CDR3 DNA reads TGTGCCAGCAGCCATCGGACGGACTACACTGAAGCTTTCTTT. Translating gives CASSHRTDYTEAFF.

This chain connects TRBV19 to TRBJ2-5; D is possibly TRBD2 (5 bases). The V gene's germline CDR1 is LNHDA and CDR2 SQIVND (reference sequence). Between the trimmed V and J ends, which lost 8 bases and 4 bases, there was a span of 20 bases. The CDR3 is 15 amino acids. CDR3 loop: CASAGSSYPRETQYF. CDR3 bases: TGTGCCAGTGCTGGGAGTAGCTACCCCCGAGAGACCCAGTACTTC.

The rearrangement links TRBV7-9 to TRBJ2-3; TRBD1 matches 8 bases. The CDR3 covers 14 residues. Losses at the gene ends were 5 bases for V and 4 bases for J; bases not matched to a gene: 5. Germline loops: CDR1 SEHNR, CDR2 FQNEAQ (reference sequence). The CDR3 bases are TGTGCCAGCAGCCCCCCGGGACAGGCAGATACGCAGTATTTT. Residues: CASSPPGQADTQYF.

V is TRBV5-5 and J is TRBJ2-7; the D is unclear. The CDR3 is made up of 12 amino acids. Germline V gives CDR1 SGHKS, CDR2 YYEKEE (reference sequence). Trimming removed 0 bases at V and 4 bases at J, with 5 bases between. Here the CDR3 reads CASSLVQYEQYF. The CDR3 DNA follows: TGTGCCAGCAGCTTGGTACAGTACGAGCAGTACTTC.

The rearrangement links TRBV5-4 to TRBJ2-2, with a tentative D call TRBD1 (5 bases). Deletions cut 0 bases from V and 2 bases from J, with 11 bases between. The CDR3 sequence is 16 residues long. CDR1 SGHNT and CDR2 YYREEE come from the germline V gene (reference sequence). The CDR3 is CASSLVSGYNTGELFF. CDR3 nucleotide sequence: TGTGCCAGCAGCTTGGTGTCAGGGTATAACACCGGGGAGCTGTTTTTT.

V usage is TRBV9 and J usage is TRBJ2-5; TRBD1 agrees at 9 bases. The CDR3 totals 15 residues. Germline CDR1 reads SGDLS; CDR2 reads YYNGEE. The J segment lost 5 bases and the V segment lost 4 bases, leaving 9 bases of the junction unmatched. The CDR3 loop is CASSSPGQGGETQYF. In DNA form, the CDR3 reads TGTGCCAGCAGCTCCCCGGGACAGGGTGGGGAGACCCAGTACTTC. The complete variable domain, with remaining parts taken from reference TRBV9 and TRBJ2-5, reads DSGVTQTPKHLITATGQRVTLRCSPRSGDLSVYWYQQSLDQGLQFLIQYYNGEERAKGNILERFSAQQFPDLHSELNLSSLELGDSALYFCASSSPGQGGETQYFGPGTRLLVL.

For the CDR3, the DNA is TGTGCCAGCACCAAAATAACCCCCTATGGCTACACCTTC. Its translation is CASTKITPYGYTF. The V gene is TRBV6-1, the J gene TRBJ1-2; D gene ambiguous. Germline CDR1 reads MNHNS; CDR2 reads SASEGT. The V end was cut by 7 bases, the J end by 4 bases, with 13 bases between. The CDR3 spans 13 residues.

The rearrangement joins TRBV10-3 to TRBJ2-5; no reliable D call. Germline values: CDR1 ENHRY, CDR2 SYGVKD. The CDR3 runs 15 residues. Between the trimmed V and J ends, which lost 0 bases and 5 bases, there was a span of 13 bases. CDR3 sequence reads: CAISESGAPQETQYF. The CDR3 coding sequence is TGTGCCATCAGTGAGTCGGGTGCACCGCAGGAGACCCAGTACTTC.

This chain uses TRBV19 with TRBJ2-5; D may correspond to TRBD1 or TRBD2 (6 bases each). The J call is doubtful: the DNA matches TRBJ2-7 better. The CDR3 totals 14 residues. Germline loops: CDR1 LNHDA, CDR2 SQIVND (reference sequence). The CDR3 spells CASSQQGLSYEQYF. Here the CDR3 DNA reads TGTGCCAGTAGCCAACAGGGACTCTCCTACGAGCAGTACTTC.

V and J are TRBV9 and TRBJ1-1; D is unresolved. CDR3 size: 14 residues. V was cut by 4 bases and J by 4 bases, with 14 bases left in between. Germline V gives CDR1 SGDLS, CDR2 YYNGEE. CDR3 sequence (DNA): TGTGCCAGCAGCCGAGAAGGAGGAGGCACTGAAGCTTTCTTT. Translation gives CASSREGGGTEAFF.

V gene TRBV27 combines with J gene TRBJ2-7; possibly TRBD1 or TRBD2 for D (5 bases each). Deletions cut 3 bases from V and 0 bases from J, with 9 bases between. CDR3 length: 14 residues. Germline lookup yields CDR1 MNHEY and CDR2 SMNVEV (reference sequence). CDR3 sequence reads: CASSFDGTSYEQYF. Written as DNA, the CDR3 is TGTGCCAGCAGTTTTGATGGGACCTCCTACGAGCAGTACTTC.

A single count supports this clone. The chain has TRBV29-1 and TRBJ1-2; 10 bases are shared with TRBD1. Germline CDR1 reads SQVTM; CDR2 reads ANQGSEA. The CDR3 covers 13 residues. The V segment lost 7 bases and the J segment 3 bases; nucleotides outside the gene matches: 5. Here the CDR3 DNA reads TGCAGCGCCAGACAGGGGGCTCACTATGGCTACACCTTC. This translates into CSARQGAHYGYTF.

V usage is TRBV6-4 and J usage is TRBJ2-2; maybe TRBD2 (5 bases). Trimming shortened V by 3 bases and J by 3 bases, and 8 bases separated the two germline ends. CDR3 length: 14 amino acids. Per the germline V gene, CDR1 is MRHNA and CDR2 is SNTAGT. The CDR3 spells CASSEREDTGELFF. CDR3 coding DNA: TGTGCCAGCAGTGAGAGGGAAGACACCGGGGAGCTGTTTTTT.

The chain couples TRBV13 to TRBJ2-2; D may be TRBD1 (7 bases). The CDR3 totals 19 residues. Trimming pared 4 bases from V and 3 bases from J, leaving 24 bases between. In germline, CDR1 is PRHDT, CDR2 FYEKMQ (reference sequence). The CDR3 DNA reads TGTGCCAGCAGCTGGAGGGACAGATACCAAATGGAGGACACCGGGGAGCTGTTTTTT. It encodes CASSWRDRYQMEDTGELFF.

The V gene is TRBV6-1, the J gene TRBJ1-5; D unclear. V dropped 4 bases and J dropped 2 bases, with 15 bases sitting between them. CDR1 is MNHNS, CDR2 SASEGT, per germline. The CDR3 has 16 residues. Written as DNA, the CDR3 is TGTGCCAGCAGTGGTTTAAGGGAGTCTCGCAATCAGCCCCAGCATTTT. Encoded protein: CASSGLRESRNQPQHF.

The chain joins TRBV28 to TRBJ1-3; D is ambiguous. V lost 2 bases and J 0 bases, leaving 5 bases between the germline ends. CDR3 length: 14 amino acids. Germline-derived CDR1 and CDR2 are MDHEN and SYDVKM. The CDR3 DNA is TGTGCCAGCAGTTTACCGGTCTCTGGAAACACCATATATTTT. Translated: CASSLPVSGNTIYF.

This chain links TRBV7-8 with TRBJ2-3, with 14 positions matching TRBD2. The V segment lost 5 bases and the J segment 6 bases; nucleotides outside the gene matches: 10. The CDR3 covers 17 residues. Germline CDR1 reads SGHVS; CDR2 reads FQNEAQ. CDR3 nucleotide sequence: TGTGCCAGCAGCCCTGGGACTAGCGGGGGACCTACGGATACGCAGTATTTT. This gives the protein CASSPGTSGGPTDTQYF. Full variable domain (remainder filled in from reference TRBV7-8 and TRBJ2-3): GAGVSQSPRYKVAKRGQDVALRCDPISGHVSLFWYQQALGQGPEFLTYFQNEAQLDKSGLPSDRFFAERPEGSVSTLKIQRTQQEDSAVYLCASSPGTSGGPTDTQYFGPGTRLTVL.

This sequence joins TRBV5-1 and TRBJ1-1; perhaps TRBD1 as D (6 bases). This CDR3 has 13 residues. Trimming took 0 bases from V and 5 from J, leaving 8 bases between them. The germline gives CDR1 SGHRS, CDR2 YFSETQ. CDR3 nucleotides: TGCGCCAGCAGCTTGGAGGGGGGTACTGAAGCTTTCTTT. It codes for CASSLEGGTEAFF.

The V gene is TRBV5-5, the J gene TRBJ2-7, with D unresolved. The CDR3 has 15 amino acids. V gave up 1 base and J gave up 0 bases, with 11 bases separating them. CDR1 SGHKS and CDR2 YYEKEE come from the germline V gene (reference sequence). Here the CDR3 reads CASSLWISSSYEQYF. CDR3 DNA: TGTGCCAGCAGCTTGTGGATTAGTAGCTCCTACGAGCAGTACTTC.

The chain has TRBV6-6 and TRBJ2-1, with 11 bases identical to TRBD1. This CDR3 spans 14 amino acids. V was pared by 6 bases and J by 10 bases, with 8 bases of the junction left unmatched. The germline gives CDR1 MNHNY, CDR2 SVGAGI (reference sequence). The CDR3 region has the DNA TGTGCCAGCAGCTGGACAGGGGGCGGGAAGGAGCAGTTCTTC. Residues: CASSWTGGGKEQFF.

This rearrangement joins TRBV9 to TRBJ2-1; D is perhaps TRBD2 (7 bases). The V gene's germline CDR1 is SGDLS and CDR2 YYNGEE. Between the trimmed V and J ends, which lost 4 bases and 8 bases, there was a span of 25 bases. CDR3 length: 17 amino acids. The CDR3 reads CASSSRGAGEGDHEQFF. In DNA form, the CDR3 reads TGTGCCAGCAGCTCCCGGGGGGCGGGAGAGGGGGACCATGAGCAGTTCTTC.

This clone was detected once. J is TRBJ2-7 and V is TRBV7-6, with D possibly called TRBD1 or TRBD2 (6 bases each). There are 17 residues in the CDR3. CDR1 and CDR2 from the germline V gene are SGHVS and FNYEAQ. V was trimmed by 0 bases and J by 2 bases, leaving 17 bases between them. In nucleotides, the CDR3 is TGTGCCAGCAGCTTAGCGGGGGGCAGGCCAGGGGCCTACGAGCAGTACTTC. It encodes CASSLAGGRPGAYEQYF.

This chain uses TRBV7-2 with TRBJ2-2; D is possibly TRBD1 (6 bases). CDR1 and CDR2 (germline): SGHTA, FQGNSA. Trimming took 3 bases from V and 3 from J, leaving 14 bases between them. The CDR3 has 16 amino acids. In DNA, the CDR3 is TGTGCCAGCAGCTTGGGGCCTACAGGGTACACCGGGGAGCTGTTTTTT. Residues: CASSLGPTGYTGELFF.

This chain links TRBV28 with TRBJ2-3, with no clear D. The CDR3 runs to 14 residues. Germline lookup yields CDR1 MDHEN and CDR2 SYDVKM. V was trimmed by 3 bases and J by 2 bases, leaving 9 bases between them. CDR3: CASSLELHTDTQYF. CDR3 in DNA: TGTGCCAGCAGTTTGGAACTTCACACAGATACGCAGTATTTT.

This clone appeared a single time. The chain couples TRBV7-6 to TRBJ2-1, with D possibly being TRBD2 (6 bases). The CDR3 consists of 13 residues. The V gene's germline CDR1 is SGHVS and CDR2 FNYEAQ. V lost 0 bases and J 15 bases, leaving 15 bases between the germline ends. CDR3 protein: CASSLAAGSSGFF. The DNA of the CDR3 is TGTGCCAGCAGCTTAGCGGCGGGATCGAGTGGGTTCTTC.

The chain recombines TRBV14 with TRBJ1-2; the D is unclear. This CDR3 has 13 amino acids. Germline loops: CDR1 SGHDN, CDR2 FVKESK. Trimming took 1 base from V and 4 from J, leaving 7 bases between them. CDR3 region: CASSQGFFYGYTF. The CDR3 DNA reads TGTGCCAGCAGCCAAGGGTTTTTCTATGGCTACACCTTC.

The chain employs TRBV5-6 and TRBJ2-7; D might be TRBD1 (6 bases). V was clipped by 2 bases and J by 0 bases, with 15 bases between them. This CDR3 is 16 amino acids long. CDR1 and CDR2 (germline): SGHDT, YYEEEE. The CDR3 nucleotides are TGTGCCAGCAGCTTAGAGGGGGAGACTCCCTCCTACGAGCAGTACTTC. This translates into CASSLEGETPSYEQYF.